This TCR beta chain was identified during a study of Graves' ophthalmopathy and Graves' hyperthyroidism. TCR beta CDR3 regions were amplified from RNA transcripts. An opening RT-PCR round employed HTBI primers and preceded a second-round multiplex PCR. TCRdb recomputed calls from the multiplex PCR reads with MiXCR, one row per CDR3 protein. The data hold about 500,000 distinct CDR3 sequences, with about an eighth observed a single time. The study's findings and limits: Blood shared most expanded thyroid clonotypes above 0.001 frequency. With over 85% sensitivity and around 80% specificity, a 13-signature model separated ophthalmopathy from stable hyperthyroidism.

This clonotype was counted at least ten times. Its antigen is unidentified. Diagnosis relied on clinical symptoms, serum thyroxine, TRAb, thyroid ultrasound and orbital computed tomography. This receptor was identified in a woman aged 25 to 39 with Graves' ophthalmopathy. The sample comprised blood.

CDR3 bases: TGTGCCAGCAGGCAGGGGCTGTACACTGAAGCTTTCTTT. This sequence encodes CASRQGLYTEAFF. This rearrangement joins TRBV6-5 to TRBJ1-1; tentative D call: TRBD1 (6 bases). Germline-derived CDR1 and CDR2 are MNHEY and SVGAGI. V lost 6 bases to trimming and J lost 3 bases, with 11 bases between them. The CDR3 has 13 amino acids.